Presented here are 20 T cell receptor beta chains from one specimen sequenced in a study of T-cell memory formation after mild COVID-19. One entry per CDR3 protein, called by TCRdb with MiXCR from the 5' RACE reads. Of about 560,000 distinct CDR3 sequences in the sample, 20% to 25% were seen once. Sequenced material: PBMCs or a T cell subset sorted from them (not recorded which). These receptors originate from an adult woman who had mild COVID-19 (a few samples of this study predate the infection). Cell type and time point are not known.

The rearrangement links TRBV5-6 to TRBJ2-1; 9 bases agree with TRBD1. Trimming took 4 bases from V and 1 from J; bases not matched to a gene: 6. Germline V gene sequence: CDR1 SGHDT, CDR2 YYEEEE. The CDR3 runs 16 residues. The CDR3 sequence: CASSRYDRGSYNEQFF. CDR3 DNA sequence: TGTGCCAGCAGCCGATACGACAGGGGGTCCTACAATGAGCAGTTCTTC.

CDR3 sequence: CASSPRQGLYNEQFF. CDR3 nucleotide sequence: TGTGCCAGCTCACCAAGGCAGGGACTCTACAATGAGCAGTTCTTC. The chain recombines TRBV18 with TRBJ2-1, with D possibly being TRBD2 (6 bases). The CDR3 is made up of 15 amino acids. The germline V and J ends were trimmed by 2 bases and 3 bases, with 11 bases remaining between them. Germline assignment: CDR1 KGHSH and CDR2 LQKENI.

This clonotype was found a few times. This chain uses TRBV4-2 with TRBJ2-7; 9 positions agree with TRBD2. The ends lost 0 bases at V and 1 base at J; junction bases unmatched: 7. The CDR3 totals 17 residues. CDR1 is LGHNA and CDR2 is YNFKEQ in the germline V gene. The CDR3 coding sequence is TGTGCCAGCAGCCAAGATGGAGGGACTAGCTGGTCCTACGAGCAGTACTTC. Its translation: CASSQDGGTSWSYEQYF.

The chain uses TRBV2 and TRBJ2-3; 10 positions match TRBD2. Germline CDR1 SNHLY, CDR2 FYNNEI. The CDR3 runs to 17 residues. Losses at the gene ends were 6 bases for V and 0 bases for J; bases not matched to a gene: 9. The CDR3 spells CASRSPSGGTSTDTQYF. For the CDR3, the DNA is TGTGCCAGCAGGAGTCCTAGCGGGGGAACTAGCACAGATACGCAGTATTTT.

This chain links TRBV6-6 with TRBJ2-3; TRBD2 matches at 8 bases. The ends lost 0 bases at V and 2 bases at J; junction bases unmatched: 4. Germline CDR1 is MNHNY and CDR2 is SVGAGI (reference sequence). The CDR3 contains 16 residues. CDR3: CASSYSRGGFTDTQYF. The CDR3 DNA reads TGTGCCAGCAGTTACTCACGCGGGGGGTTCACAGATACGCAGTATTTT.

The chain uses TRBV18 and TRBJ2-3; the D gene is possibly TRBD1 (6 bases). From germline, CDR1 is KGHSH and CDR2 LQKENI. There are 16 residues in the CDR3. Deletions cut 5 bases from V and 0 bases from J, with 15 bases between. The CDR3 sequence is CASSSGHRGSTDTQYF. DNA for the CDR3: TGTGCCAGCTCATCGGGACACCGAGGGAGCACAGATACGCAGTATTTT.

The V and J genes are TRBV9 and TRBJ2-1; D is perhaps TRBD1 or TRBD2 (5 bases each). The CDR3 has 17 residues. Germline-derived CDR1 and CDR2 are SGDLS and YYNGEE. Trimming cost V 2 bases and J 0 bases, with 15 bases left between them. CDR3 amino acids: CASSVRPRETSYNEQFF. The CDR3 DNA is TGTGCCAGCAGCGTCCGACCCAGGGAGACCTCCTACAATGAGCAGTTCTTC.

This clonotype appeared a few times. The rearrangement links TRBV20-1 to TRBJ2-1, with D perhaps TRBD1 (6 bases). Trimming pared 6 bases from V and 0 bases from J, leaving 21 bases between. The V gene's germline CDR1 is DFQATT and CDR2 SNEGSKA (reference sequence). The CDR3 covers 17 residues. The CDR3 sequence is CSAIEGHSFSSYNEQFF. As DNA, the CDR3 is TGCAGTGCGATAGAGGGACACTCATTTAGCTCCTACAATGAGCAGTTCTTC.

The J gene is TRBJ1-1, the V gene TRBV24-1, with D maybe TRBD1 (5 bases). V was cut by 5 bases and J by 7 bases, with 10 bases left in between. The CDR3 covers 12 residues. Germline CDR1 is KGHDR and CDR2 is SFDVKD. The CDR3 reads CATSVAGGEAFF. Here the CDR3 DNA reads TGTGCCACCAGTGTCGCGGGGGGTGAAGCTTTCTTT.

This clonotype was recorded many times. The V gene is TRBV5-4, the J gene TRBJ1-2; D remains ambiguous. Germline-derived CDR1 and CDR2 are SGHNT and YYREEE (reference sequence). The CDR3 sequence is 14 residues long. The V end lost 1 base, the J end lost 2 bases, and 9 bases lay between the germline ends. The CDR3 sequence is CASSLIDGNYGYTF. CDR3 sequence (DNA): TGTGCCAGCAGCTTGATCGACGGCAACTATGGCTACACCTTC.

In its sample, this clonotype was seen a few times. The chain recombines TRBV29-1 with TRBJ2-1; the match to TRBD2 covers 8 bases. This CDR3 has 13 residues. J was trimmed by 6 bases and V by 2 bases; bases with no gene match: 3. Germline CDR1 is SQVTM and CDR2 is ANQGSEA. This CDR3 reads CSVELAGFNEQFF. As DNA, the CDR3 is TGCAGCGTTGAACTAGCGGGCTTCAATGAGCAGTTCTTC.

V gene TRBV5-1 combines with J gene TRBJ2-1, with D unresolved. The CDR3 extends over 15 amino acids. Trimming removed 0 bases from V and 2 bases from J, with 9 bases in between. CDR1 is SGHRS and CDR2 is YFSETQ in the germline V gene. The chain's CDR3 is CASSLEVAAYNEQFF. The CDR3 coding sequence is TGCGCCAGCAGCTTGGAGGTGGCAGCCTACAATGAGCAGTTCTTC.

The rearrangement links TRBV20-1 to TRBJ1-2, with TRBD1 as a possible D gene (5 bases). Germline loops: CDR1 DFQATT, CDR2 SNEGSKA (reference sequence). The CDR3 contains 12 residues. The CDR3 DNA follows: TGCACCACACCGGAAGGGGATTATGGCTACACCTTC. Translation gives CTTPEGDYGYTF.

This clonotype has just a few counts. The J gene is TRBJ2-1, the V gene TRBV18; 15 positions match TRBD2. The CDR3 length is 17 residues. V gave up 2 bases and J gave up 4 bases; unmatched junction bases: 3. Germline values: CDR1 KGHSH, CDR2 LQKENI. CDR3 amino acids: CASSPLGLAGGYNEQFF. DNA of the CDR3: TGTGCCAGCTCACCATTGGGACTAGCGGGAGGATACAATGAGCAGTTCTTC.

J is TRBJ1-2 and V is TRBV30; D gene uncertain. CDR1 and CDR2 from the germline V gene are GTSNPN and SVGIG (reference sequence). V lost 2 bases, J lost 8 bases, and 24 bases lay in between. The CDR3 consists of 16 residues. The CDR3 loop is CAWSPSPDKAQKGYTF. In DNA, the CDR3 is TGTGCCTGGAGTCCAAGCCCTGACAAGGCCCAAAAGGGCTACACCTTC.

The chain employs TRBV7-6 and TRBJ2-6; D ambiguous. Trimming cost V 4 bases and J 6 bases, with 4 bases left between them. CDR1 is SGHVS, CDR2 FNYEAQ, per germline. There are 12 residues in the CDR3. CDR3 DNA: TGTGCCAGCAGCTCGGTGGCCAACGTCCTGACTTTC. It encodes CASSSVANVLTF.

The genes are TRBV19 and TRBJ2-4, with D possibly being TRBD1 or TRBD2 (7 bases each). The V gene's germline CDR1 is LNHDA and CDR2 SQIVND (reference sequence). This CDR3 is 17 amino acids long. V was cut by 3 bases and J by 0 bases, with 15 bases left in between. CDR3 DNA sequence: TGTGCCAGTAGTATTGACAGGGAGGGACTAGCCAAAAACATTCAGTACTTC. This encodes CASSIDREGLAKNIQYF.

This clonotype has a count of ten or more. The chain uses TRBV6-5 and TRBJ2-7; the match to TRBD2 covers 12 bases. The germline CDR1 and CDR2 sequences are MNHEY and SVGAGI. The CDR3 totals 14 residues. The junction had 5 bases not matched to a gene; V was cut back by 5 bases and J by 6 bases. CDR3: CASSRLAGDGEQYF. DNA of the CDR3: TGTGCCAGCAGTAGACTAGCGGGAGACGGCGAGCAGTACTTC.

This clonotype has only a few counts. The rearrangement links TRBV28 to TRBJ1-1; 7 bases are shared with TRBD1. V shed 7 bases and J 1 base; nucleotides not matched to a gene: 6. This CDR3 comprises 14 residues. Germline CDR1 is MDHEN and CDR2 is SYDVKM. The CDR3: CASTLGQKNTEAFF. DNA for the CDR3: TGTGCCAGCACCTTGGGACAGAAGAACACTGAAGCTTTCTTT.

The chain is built from TRBV15 and TRBJ2-3, with 9 bases fitting TRBD1. The length of the CDR3 is 18 residues. Germline V gene data show CDR1 as LNHNV and CDR2 as YYDKDF (reference sequence). Trimming took 4 bases from V and 1 from J; bases not matched to a gene: 12. This CDR3 reads CATSKPLYRQGGTDTQYF. CDR3 nucleotide sequence: TGTGCCACCAGCAAACCACTCTACCGACAGGGGGGCACAGATACGCAGTATTTT.